The 2 T cell receptor beta chains below come from one sample, sequenced in a study of early T cells in non-severe SARS-CoV-2 infection. TCRdb re-derived calls from the 5' RACE reads in MiXCR, one entry per CDR3 protein. The table has about 29,000 distinct CDR3 sequences, around 4.4% seen once; the top ten hold more than 9.5%. The sequenced sample was whole blood. The receptors originated from an adult who was a healthcare worker with PCR-confirmed SARS-CoV-2 infection or an uninfected control (not recorded which).

In this sample, this clonotype turned up many times. The CDR3 DNA follows: TGTGCCAGCAGTTACGACGGGCTGGTCTACGAGCAGTACGTC. Its translation: CASSYDGLVYEQYV. The gene calls are TRBV6-2 or TRBV6-3 and TRBJ2-7; D is uncertain. Germline loops: CDR1 MNHEY, CDR2 SVGEGT. CDR3 size: 14 residues. Trimming pared 2 bases from V and 3 bases from J, leaving 11 bases between.

The sample holds many counts of this clonotype. The gene calls are TRBV20-1 and TRBJ1-1; D is uncertain. Germline V gives CDR1 DFQATT, CDR2 SNEGSKA (reference sequence). Trimming removed 5 bases at V and 4 bases at J, with 14 bases between. The CDR3 is 13 residues long. The CDR3 protein is CSAVRGSRTEAFF. CDR3 coding DNA: TGCAGTGCTGTCCGAGGGTCACGCACTGAAGCTTTCTTT.